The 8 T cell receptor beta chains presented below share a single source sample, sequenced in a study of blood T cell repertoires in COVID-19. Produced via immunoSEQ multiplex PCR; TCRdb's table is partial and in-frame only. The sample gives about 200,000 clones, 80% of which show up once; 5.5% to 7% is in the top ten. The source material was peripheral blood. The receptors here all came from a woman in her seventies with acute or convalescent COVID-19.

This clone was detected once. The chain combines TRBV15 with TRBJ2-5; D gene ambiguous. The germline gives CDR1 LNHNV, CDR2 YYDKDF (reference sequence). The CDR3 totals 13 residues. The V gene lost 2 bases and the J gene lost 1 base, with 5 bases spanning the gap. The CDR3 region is CATSRSLQETQYF. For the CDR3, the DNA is TGTGCCACCAGCAGAAGCCTCCAAGAGACCCAGTACTTC. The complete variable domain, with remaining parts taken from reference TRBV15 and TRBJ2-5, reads DAMVIQNPRYQVTQFGKPVTLSCSQTLNHNVMYWYQQKSSQAPKLLFHYYDKDFNNEADTPDNFQSRRPNTSFCFLDIRSPGLGDTAMYLCATSRSLQETQYFGPGTRLLVL.

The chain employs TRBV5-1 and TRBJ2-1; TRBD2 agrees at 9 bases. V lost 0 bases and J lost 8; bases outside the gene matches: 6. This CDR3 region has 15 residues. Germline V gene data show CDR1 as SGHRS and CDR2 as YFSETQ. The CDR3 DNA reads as TGCGCCAGCAGCTTGGGTGGCGGGAGGGACGATGAGCAGTTCTTC. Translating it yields CASSLGGGRDDEQFF.

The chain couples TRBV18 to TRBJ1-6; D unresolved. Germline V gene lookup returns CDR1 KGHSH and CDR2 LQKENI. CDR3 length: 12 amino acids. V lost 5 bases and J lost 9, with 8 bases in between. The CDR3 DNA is TGTGCCAGCTCAGAAGGGAGTTCACCCCTCCACTTT. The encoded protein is CASSEGSSPLHF.

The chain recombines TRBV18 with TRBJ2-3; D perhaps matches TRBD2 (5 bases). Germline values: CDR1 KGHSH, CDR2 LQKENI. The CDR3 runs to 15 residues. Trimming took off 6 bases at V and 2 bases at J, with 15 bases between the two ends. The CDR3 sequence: CASSRGLADTDTQYF. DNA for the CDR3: TGTGCCAGCTCCCGCGGACTTGCAGACACAGATACGCAGTATTTT.

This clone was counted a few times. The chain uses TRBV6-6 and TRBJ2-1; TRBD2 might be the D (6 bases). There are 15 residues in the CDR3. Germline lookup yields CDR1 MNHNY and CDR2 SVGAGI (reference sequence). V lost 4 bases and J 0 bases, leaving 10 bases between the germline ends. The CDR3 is CASSSLAPSYNEQFF. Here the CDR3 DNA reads TGTGCCAGCAGTTCACTAGCTCCCTCCTACAATGAGCAGTTCTTC.

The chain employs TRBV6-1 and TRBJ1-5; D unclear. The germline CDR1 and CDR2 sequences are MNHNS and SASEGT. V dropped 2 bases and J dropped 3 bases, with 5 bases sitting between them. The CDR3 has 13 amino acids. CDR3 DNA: TGTGCCAGCAGTGAATACATCAATCAGCCCCAGCATTTT. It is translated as CASSEYINQPQHF.

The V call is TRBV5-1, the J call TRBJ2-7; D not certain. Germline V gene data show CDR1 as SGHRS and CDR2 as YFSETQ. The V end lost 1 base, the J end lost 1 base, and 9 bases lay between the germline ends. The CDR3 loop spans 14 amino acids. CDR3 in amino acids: CASSLSAGSYEQYF. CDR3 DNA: TGCGCCAGCAGCTTGTCGGCAGGATCCTACGAGCAGTACTTC.

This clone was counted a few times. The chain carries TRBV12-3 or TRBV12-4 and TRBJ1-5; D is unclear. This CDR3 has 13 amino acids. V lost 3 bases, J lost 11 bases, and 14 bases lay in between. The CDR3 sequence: CASSFGRVEAQHF. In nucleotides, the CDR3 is TGTGCCAGCAGTTTCGGCAGAGTGGAGGCCCAGCATTTT.